One and the same sample provided the 20 T cell receptor beta chains below, sequenced in a study of a mutant IDH1 vaccine in newly diagnosed glioma. The antigens of these receptors remain unknown. Libraries were prepared by immunoSEQ multiplex PCR; TCRdb keeps only in-frame clonotypes and omits some of them. The data show roughly 13,000 clones, with roughly four fifths seen just once and less than 5% held by the top ten. Regarding time point: week 47, end of study. Each dose of the vaccine consisted of 300 ug of mutant IDH1 20-mer peptide, with topical imiquimod. The specimen was PBMCs, collected from a glioma patient whose treatment included an IDH1 peptide vaccine. Receptor source: a middle-aged woman with glioma.

J is TRBJ1-5 and V is TRBV19; D is ambiguous. Germline values: CDR1 LNHDA, CDR2 SQIVND (reference sequence). The V end lost 7 bases, the J end lost 7 bases, and 29 bases lay between the germline ends. The length of the CDR3 is 18 residues. The CDR3 DNA reads TGTGCCAGTACCAAACGTCAACCCGATCACACGGGGAAGCAGCCCCAGCATTTT. Residues: CASTKRQPDHTGKQPQHF. The full variable domain, rest sourced from reference TRBV19 and TRBJ1-5, is DGGITQSPKYLFRKEGQNVTLSCEQNLNHDAMYWYRQDPGQGLRLIYYSQIVNDFQKGDIAEGYSVSREKKESFPLTVTSAQKNPTAFYLCASTKRQPDHTGKQPQHFGDGTRLSIL.

The chain is built from TRBV6-5 and TRBJ1-1; weak D call: TRBD1 (5 bases). The CDR3 has 11 residues. The germline V gene has CDR1 MNHEY and CDR2 SVGAGI. The V end was cut by 8 bases, the J end by 6 bases, with 10 bases between. The CDR3 region is CASRRGPEAFF. For the CDR3, the DNA is TGTGCCAGCCGAAGGGGCCCTGAAGCTTTCTTT.

This clone was counted a single time. V and J are TRBV6-1 and TRBJ1-6; maybe TRBD1 (5 bases). Germline V gene lookup returns CDR1 MNHNS and CDR2 SASEGT. The V end lost 0 bases, the J end lost 7 bases, and 10 bases lay between the germline ends. The CDR3 extends over 15 amino acids. The CDR3 region has the DNA TGTGCCAGCAGTGAAGCATCAGGGCAAAATTCACCCCTCCACTTT. It specifies CASSEASGQNSPLHF.

The chain uses TRBV7-8 and TRBJ1-5, with a weak D call TRBD1 (5 bases). V gave up 1 base and J gave up 6 bases, with 13 bases separating them. Germline V gene lookup returns CDR1 SGHVS and CDR2 FQNEAQ. The CDR3 has 15 residues. Written as DNA, the CDR3 is TGTGCCAGCAGCTTAGTTGGGGGGGATGGTCAGCCCCAGCATTTT. Translated: CASSLVGGDGQPQHF.

V is TRBV5-6 and J is TRBJ2-3; a possible D gene is TRBD1 (5 bases). V lost 0 bases to trimming and J lost 2 bases, with 13 bases between them. CDR3 length: 16 residues. Germline CDR1 SGHDT, CDR2 YYEEEE. The DNA for the CDR3 is TGTGCCAGCAGCTTGGCCGTAACAGGACACACAGATACGCAGTATTTT. Encoded protein: CASSLAVTGHTDTQYF.

Only one count was recorded for this clone. This CDR3 is CASSSKAGTYEQYF. The CDR3 coding sequence is TGTGCCAGCTCATCAAAAGCGGGGACCTACGAGCAGTACTTC. The chain combines TRBV28 with TRBJ2-7; 7 bases map to TRBD2. The CDR3 loop spans 14 amino acids. The V and J ends lost 8 bases and 2 bases, in that order; junction bases with no gene match: 9. CDR1 MDHEN and CDR2 SYDVKM come from the germline V gene.

The chain uses TRBV4-2 and TRBJ1-3; D remains unclear. CDR3 length: 14 amino acids. The V end was cut by 0 bases, the J end by 4 bases, with 7 bases between. Germline V gene sequence: CDR1 LGHNA, CDR2 YNFKEQ. The CDR3, as DNA: TGTGCCAGCAGCCAAGATAGATGGGGAAACACCATATATTTT. Translation: CASSQDRWGNTIYF.

The gene calls are TRBV5-1 and TRBJ2-3; D is unresolved. V shed 0 bases and J shed 0 bases, with 8 bases lying between them. The CDR3 consists of 15 residues. CDR1 and CDR2 from the germline V gene are SGHRS and YFSETQ. The CDR3 region has the DNA TGCGCCAGCAGCTTGGCCCGGCATAGCACAGATACGCAGTATTTT. It translates to CASSLARHSTDTQYF. The whole variable domain, remainder taken from reference TRBV5-1 and TRBJ2-3, is KAGVTQTPRYLIKTRGQQVTLSCSPISGHRSVSWYQQTPGQGLQFLFEYFSETQRNKGNFPGRFSGRQFSNSRSEMNVSTLELGDSALYLCASSLARHSTDTQYFGPGTRLTVL.

The chain has TRBV4-3 and TRBJ2-6, with TRBD1 as a possible D gene (6 bases). Looked up from germline, CDR1 is LGHNA and CDR2 is YSLEER. The CDR3 runs to 17 residues. V gave up 0 bases and J gave up 1 base, with 10 bases separating them. The CDR3 DNA follows: TGCGCCAGCAGCCAAGAACCAGGACAGTCTGGGGCCAACGTCCTGACTTTC. Its translation is CASSQEPGQSGANVLTF.

The CDR3 DNA reads as TGTGCCAGCAGCCACAGACTAGCGGTGGAGGTGGGCCCTTACGAGCAGTACTTC. Translation: CASSHRLAVEVGPYEQYF. This chain joins TRBV4-2 and TRBJ2-7; 9 bases fit TRBD2. V shed 3 bases and J 4 bases; nucleotides not matched to a gene: 16. Germline V lookup: CDR1 LGHNA, CDR2 YNFKEQ. This CDR3 spans 18 amino acids.

This clone showed up just a few times. One end of the junction fails to match germline, which may point to a read error. The J gene is TRBJ2-1, the V gene TRBV7-7, with TRBD2 identical over 8 bases. Germline CDR1 and CDR2: SSHAT and FNYEAQ (reference sequence). The CDR3 loop spans 15 amino acids. CDR3 residues: CASSTLTGGPIEQFF. The CDR3 DNA sequence: TGTGCTAGCAGCACCCTAACGGGAGGGCCTATTGAGCAGTTCTTC.

V is TRBV7-2 and J is TRBJ2-2; no reliable D call. Germline CDR1 SGHTA, CDR2 FQGNSA. The CDR3 has 13 amino acids. V was clipped by 7 bases and J by 5 bases, with 11 bases between them. The CDR3, as DNA: TGTGCCAGCACACCATTCCAGACCGGGGAGCTGTTTTTT. Translation gives CASTPFQTGELFF.

The J gene is TRBJ1-2, the V gene TRBV18; 7 nucleotides align to TRBD1. This CDR3 has 16 amino acids. CDR1 and CDR2 from the germline V gene are KGHSH and LQKENI. Trimming took 4 bases from V and 6 from J; bases not matched to a gene: 14. The CDR3 sequence is CASSLTNRGGGDGYTF. CDR3 DNA sequence: TGTGCCAGCTCACTAACCAACAGGGGAGGCGGGGATGGCTACACCTTC.

This clone was recorded a few times. The chain links TRBV7-2 to TRBJ2-3; 10 nucleotides agree with TRBD2. V shed 5 bases, J shed 3 bases, and the junction held 11 bases outside the gene matches. The CDR3 extends over 17 amino acids. The germline V gene has CDR1 SGHTA and CDR2 FQGNSA. CDR3 region: CASSPTLAGVGTDTQYF. In DNA form, the CDR3 reads TGTGCCAGCAGCCCAACTCTAGCGGGAGTTGGGACAGATACGCAGTATTTT.

The chain recombines TRBV4-1 with TRBJ2-1; D perhaps matches TRBD1 (6 bases). The V end lost 2 bases, the J end lost 7 bases, and 12 bases lay between the germline ends. This CDR3 comprises 14 residues. Germline V gene sequence: CDR1 MGHRA, CDR2 YSYEKL. The CDR3 DNA reads as TGCGCCAGCAGCCAAACGCAGGGGTTAAATGAGCAGTTCTTC. This gives the protein CASSQTQGLNEQFF.

This CDR3 reads CASSEASGASWEQYF. The CDR3 region has the DNA TGTGCCAGCAGTGAAGCTAGCGGAGCGAGTTGGGAGCAGTACTTC. The chain recombines TRBV6-1 with TRBJ2-7, with D perhaps TRBD2 (6 bases). Deletions cut 0 bases from V and 7 bases from J, with 16 bases between. The CDR3 sequence is 15 residues long. Germline CDR1 and CDR2: MNHNS and SASEGT.

This chain joins TRBV5-1 and TRBJ2-1; D may be TRBD1 (6 bases). Trimming removed 5 bases at V and 15 bases at J, with 18 bases between. The germline V gene encodes CDR1 SGHRS and CDR2 YFSETQ. The CDR3 is 12 residues long. The CDR3 is CASSSTGPSPFF. The CDR3, as DNA: TGCGCCAGCAGTTCGACAGGCCCTAGTCCGTTCTTC.

The chain employs TRBV5-4 and TRBJ1-2; a weak D match, TRBD1 (5 bases). V was pared by 4 bases and J by 8 bases, with 24 bases between. The CDR3 sequence is 16 residues long. Germline V lookup: CDR1 SGHNT, CDR2 YYREEE (reference sequence). For the CDR3, the DNA is TGTGCCAGCAGCACTCCAGGGTCAGGGAGGCTAGAAGGCTACACCTTC. Protein sequence: CASSTPGSGRLEGYTF.

V is TRBV4-2 and J is TRBJ1-3, with D unclear. Germline V CDR1 and CDR2: LGHNA, YNFKEQ. CDR3 length equals 16 residues. Trimming stripped 5 bases from V and 9 bases from J, with 23 bases between. CDR3 nucleotides: TGTGCCAGCAGCAGCGACCACCCGGACCGGTGGGTCACCATATATTTT. This translates into CASSSDHPDRWVTIYF.

Here the CDR3 reads CASSARDTYQPQHF. The CDR3 region has the DNA TGTGCCAGCAGCGCCCGGGACACCTATCAGCCCCAGCATTTT. This chain joins TRBV9 and TRBJ1-5; D is possibly TRBD1 (6 bases). Between the trimmed V and J ends, which lost 3 bases and 5 bases, there was a span of 12 bases. This CDR3 spans 14 amino acids. The germline V gene encodes CDR1 SGDLS and CDR2 YYNGEE.